The 30 T cell receptor beta chains below were found in one sample sequenced in a study of cytomegalovirus exposure and HLA in healthy donors. PCR primers comprised 60 Vbeta and 13 Jbeta primers. TCRdb keeps only in-frame clones here, not all; method: immunoSEQ multiplex PCR. In the table there are 30,000 to 50,000 clones, 60% to 75% of which are singletons. Source material: PBMCs. These receptors came from a middle-aged man in good health and CMV-seronegative.

V gene TRBV9 combines with J gene TRBJ1-6; no reliable D call. V lost 0 bases and J lost 10, with 23 bases in between. The length of the CDR3 is 18 residues. CDR1 is SGDLS and CDR2 is YYNGEE in the germline V gene. The CDR3 DNA follows: TGTGCCAGCAGCGTAGGTAGTCTGGGAGAACTCACGGGGTCACCCCTCCACTTT. Translated, it gives CASSVGSLGELTGSPLHF.

The chain employs TRBV29-1 and TRBJ2-3, with 8 bases aligning to TRBD2. The germline V gene has CDR1 SQVTM and CDR2 ANQGSEA. CDR3 length: 12 residues. V was pared by 4 bases and J by 5 bases, with 2 bases of the junction left unmatched. The CDR3 DNA reads TGCAGCGTTGCCCTAGCGGGAGATACGCAGTATTTT. The encoded protein is CSVALAGDTQYF.

The chain uses TRBV19 and TRBJ1-1; D is possibly TRBD1 (6 bases). This CDR3 is 11 amino acids long. Per the germline V gene, CDR1 is LNHDA and CDR2 is SQIVND (reference sequence). Deletions cut 2 bases from V and 8 bases from J, with 6 bases between. The chain's CDR3 is CASSITGEAFF. The CDR3 coding sequence is TGTGCCAGTAGTATAACAGGGGAAGCTTTCTTT.

The J gene is TRBJ2-7, the V gene TRBV11-2; 7 nucleotides line up with TRBD1. The CDR3 length is 15 residues. Germline CDR1 and CDR2: SGHAT and FQNNGV. After removal of 5 bases from V and 0 bases from J, the junction contained 7 bases not matched to a gene. The CDR3 here is CASSLTGYGSYEQYF. The CDR3 bases are TGTGCCAGCAGCCTGACAGGGTACGGCTCCTACGAGCAGTACTTC.

This clone came up a few times. The chain couples TRBV6-5 to TRBJ2-1, with TRBD2 as a possible D gene (5 bases). The V and J ends lost 1 base and 0 bases respectively, with 10 bases between them. The CDR3 is 16 amino acids. Germline CDR1 and CDR2: MNHEY and SVGAGI. The DNA of the CDR3 is TGTGCCAGCAGTTACTTCGGTGGGAGCTCCTACAATGAGCAGTTCTTC. Translation gives CASSYFGGSSYNEQFF.

This sequence joins TRBV5-5 and TRBJ2-1, with 9 bases identical to TRBD2. CDR3 size: 16 residues. The junction had 5 bases not matched to a gene; V was cut back by 4 bases and J by 0 bases. The germline gives CDR1 SGHKS, CDR2 YYEKEE (reference sequence). CDR3 DNA: TGTGCCAGCAGCGTCCTAGCGGGGCTCTCCTACAATGAGCAGTTCTTC. It encodes CASSVLAGLSYNEQFF.

The chain has TRBV7-8 and TRBJ2-7; maybe TRBD2 (5 bases). Germline loops: CDR1 SGHVS, CDR2 FQNEAQ. Trimming took 5 bases from V and 3 from J, leaving 23 bases between them. The CDR3 length is 17 residues. In nucleotides, the CDR3 is TGTGCCAGCAGCGGCCGCCAGAAGCGGTTGGTGGGCTACGAGCAGTACTTC. Encoded protein: CASSGRQKRLVGYEQYF.

This chain connects TRBV5-1 to TRBJ1-6; 7 bases agree with TRBD1. The CDR3 loop spans 17 amino acids. Germline V gene data show CDR1 as SGHRS and CDR2 as YFSETQ. Germline trimming cut 0 bases from V and 6 bases from J; bases unmatched to any gene: 9. CDR3 in DNA: TGCGCCAGCAGCTTGGACGCTGACAGGGAGGTTAATTCACCCCTCCACTTT. It translates to CASSLDADREVNSPLHF.

The chain recombines TRBV29-1 with TRBJ1-5; TRBD1 agrees at 7 bases. Trimming took 6 bases from V and 0 from J; bases not matched to a gene: 14. The V gene's germline CDR1 is SQVTM and CDR2 ANQGSEA. This CDR3 has 17 residues. In DNA form, the CDR3 reads TGCAGCGTGGGCGAAGGGGGCGAGTCTCCTAGCAATCAGCCCCAGCATTTT. This sequence encodes CSVGEGGESPSNQPQHF.

The V gene is TRBV4-1, the J gene TRBJ2-5, with 10 bases matching TRBD2. Trimming cost V 4 bases and J 4 bases; bases outside gene matches: 6. This CDR3 spans 15 amino acids. Germline V lookup: CDR1 MGHRA, CDR2 YSYEKL. DNA of the CDR3: TGCGCCAGCAGCCCCTTAGCGGGGGGCGGAGAGACCCAGTACTTC. Residues: CASSPLAGGGETQYF.

CDR3 sequence: CSVRQADTQYF. The CDR3 DNA reads TGCAGCGTCCGACAGGCAGATACGCAGTATTTT. This chain joins TRBV29-1 and TRBJ2-3; possibly TRBD1 for D (6 bases). The germline V gene encodes CDR1 SQVTM and CDR2 ANQGSEA. The V gene lost 6 bases and the J gene lost 4 bases, with 8 bases spanning the gap. The CDR3 spans 11 residues.

V gene TRBV5-4 combines with J gene TRBJ2-3, with D maybe TRBD2 (6 bases). This CDR3 has 14 residues. Looked up from germline, CDR1 is SGHNT and CDR2 is YYREEE (reference sequence). V was clipped by 7 bases and J by 0 bases, with 12 bases between them. The CDR3 loop reads CASGAGSSTDTQYF. Written as DNA, the CDR3 is TGTGCCAGCGGGGCGGGGAGTAGCACAGATACGCAGTATTTT. The full variable domain, with the rest looked up from reference TRBV5-4 and TRBJ2-3, is ETGVTQSPTHLIKTRGQQVTLRCSSQSGHNTVSWYQQALGQGPQFIFQYYREEENGRGNFPPRFSGLQFPNYSSELNVNALELDDSALYLCASGAGSSTDTQYFGPGTRLTVL.

This chain joins TRBV9 and TRBJ2-1; 7 nucleotides align to TRBD2. J was trimmed by 0 bases and V by 3 bases; bases with no gene match: 3. The CDR3 totals 15 residues. CDR1 is SGDLS and CDR2 is YYNGEE in the germline V gene. In DNA, the CDR3 is TGTGCCAGCAGCGCTGCTAGCGGCTCCTACAATGAGCAGTTCTTC. It encodes CASSAASGSYNEQFF. Supplemented by reference TRBV9 and TRBJ2-1, the full variable domain reads DSGVTQTPKHLITATGQRVTLRCSPRSGDLSVYWYQQSLDQGLQFLIQYYNGEERAKGNILERFSAQQFPDLHSELNLSSLELGDSALYFCASSAASGSYNEQFFGPGTRLTVL.

J is TRBJ2-1 and V is TRBV2; TRBD2 agrees at 13 bases. Germline loops: CDR1 SNHLY, CDR2 FYNNEI. The CDR3 consists of 15 residues. The V segment lost 8 bases and the J segment 1 base; nucleotides outside the gene matches: 2. The CDR3 loop is CASWTSGGSYNEQFF. The CDR3 coding sequence is TGTGCCAGCTGGACTAGCGGGGGATCCTACAATGAGCAGTTCTTC.

The V gene is TRBV5-4, the J gene TRBJ1-6, with D hard to call. This CDR3 comprises 14 residues. Germline assignment: CDR1 SGHNT and CDR2 YYREEE (reference sequence). The V end was cut by 5 bases, the J end by 10 bases, with 16 bases between. CDR3 in amino acids: CASSPSGGQSPLHF. The CDR3 nucleotides read TGTGCCAGCAGTCCAAGTGGAGGGCAGTCACCCCTCCACTTT.

The chain is built from TRBV6-6 and TRBJ1-2, with D possibly TRBD1 on 5 matching bases. The CDR3 consists of 11 residues. V was cut by 6 bases and J by 6 bases, with 8 bases left in between. Germline CDR1 MNHNY, CDR2 SVGAGI (reference sequence). The CDR3 bases are TGTGCCAGCAGCCCGGGGGATGGCTACACCTTC. Residues: CASSPGDGYTF.

CDR3 bases: TGTGCCAGCAGTTACGTACAGGGGGCCGATTATGGCTACACCTTC. It translates to CASSYVQGADYGYTF. The chain has TRBV6-5 and TRBJ1-2; 9 bases match TRBD1. V trimming: 2 bases; J trimming: 5 bases; junction bases outside the gene matches: 6. CDR1 is MNHEY and CDR2 is SVGAGI in the germline V gene. CDR3 length: 15 residues.

This clone was seen once. The genes are TRBV5-1 and TRBJ1-5, with TRBD1 identical over 7 bases. The CDR3 length is 14 residues. Germline assignment: CDR1 SGHRS and CDR2 YFSETQ. Germline trimming cut 4 bases from V and 3 bases from J; bases unmatched to any gene: 4. The CDR3 region is CASSLGQDNQPQHF. The DNA for the CDR3 is TGCGCCAGCAGCCTTGGACAGGACAATCAGCCCCAGCATTTT. Variable domain in full (rest from reference TRBV5-1 and TRBJ1-5): KAGVTQTPRYLIKTRGQQVTLSCSPISGHRSVSWYQQTPGQGLQFLFEYFSETQRNKGNFPGRFSGRQFSNSRSEMNVSTLELGDSALYLCASSLGQDNQPQHFGDGTRLSIL.

The rearrangement links TRBV19 to TRBJ2-7; D gene unclear. Looked up from germline, CDR1 is LNHDA and CDR2 is SQIVND (reference sequence). The CDR3 is made up of 12 amino acids. V lost 4 bases and J 3 bases, leaving 7 bases between the germline ends. In DNA form, the CDR3 reads TGTGCCAGTAGTAACGACATCTACGAGCAGTACTTC. It is translated as CASSNDIYEQYF. The full variable domain, in which reference TRBV19 and TRBJ2-7 provide the parts outside the CDR3, is DGGITQSPKYLFRKEGQNVTLSCEQNLNHDAMYWYRQDPGQGLRLIYYSQIVNDFQKGDIAEGYSVSREKKESFPLTVTSAQKNPTAFYLCASSNDIYEQYFGPGTRLTVT.

J is TRBJ2-3 and V is TRBV7-2; D call uncertain. Germline CDR1 is SGHTA and CDR2 is FQGNSA. V shed 5 bases and J shed 3 bases, with 12 bases lying between them. CDR3 size: 14 residues. The CDR3 DNA sequence: TGTGCCAGCAGCAAAAGCAGGTTTACAGATACGCAGTATTTT. The encoded protein is CASSKSRFTDTQYF.

The CDR3 sequence is CASSDRGPRNTIYF. The CDR3 bases are TGTGCCAGCAGCGACAGGGGGCCGAGAAACACCATATATTTT. The chain couples TRBV2 to TRBJ1-3, with 10 bases lining up with TRBD1. V lost 6 bases, J lost 5 bases, and 4 bases stayed unmatched. This CDR3 is 14 amino acids long. The germline gives CDR1 SNHLY, CDR2 FYNNEI.

In this sample, this clone turned up a few times. V gene TRBV9 combines with J gene TRBJ2-7; maybe TRBD1 (5 bases). CDR1 and CDR2 (germline): SGDLS, YYNGEE. This CDR3 spans 14 amino acids. Trimming cost V 0 bases and J 5 bases, with 12 bases left between them. DNA of the CDR3: TGTGCCAGCAGCGTAGCTGACAGCTCTGACGAGCAGTACTTC. Its protein product is CASSVADSSDEQYF.

The gene calls are TRBV7-2 and TRBJ2-7, with 8 nucleotides matching TRBD1. There are 13 residues in the CDR3. From germline, CDR1 is SGHTA and CDR2 FQGNSA. Losses at the gene ends were 5 bases for V and 6 bases for J; bases not matched to a gene: 6. The CDR3 region has the DNA TGTGCCAGCAGCCCAGACAGGGGAGGCGAGCAGTACTTC. Amino acids: CASSPDRGGEQYF.

This clone was recorded a few times. The chain combines TRBV7-9 with TRBJ1-2; 8 nucleotides line up with TRBD1. V shed 0 bases, J shed 8 bases, and the junction held 8 bases outside the gene matches. Germline CDR1 reads SEHNR; CDR2 reads FQNEAQ (reference sequence). CDR3 length: 15 residues. Written as DNA, the CDR3 is TGTGCCAGCAGCTTAGCGCGCAGGGGGCGCGAGGGCTACACCTTC. Its translation is CASSLARRGREGYTF.

The chain carries TRBV2 and TRBJ1-2; tentatively, D is TRBD1 (6 bases). CDR3 length: 14 amino acids. V was shortened by 6 bases and J by 4 bases, with 15 bases between the two germline ends. CDR1 is SNHLY and CDR2 is FYNNEI in the germline V gene. This CDR3 reads CASSLNREGYGYTF. The DNA for the CDR3 is TGTGCCAGCAGCCTGAACAGGGAGGGCTATGGCTACACCTTC.

This clone has just one count. The chain employs TRBV6-6 and TRBJ1-4, with 7 bases that match TRBD1. Trimming removed 2 bases from V and 4 bases from J; junction bases left unmatched: 4. This CDR3 is 15 amino acids long. Germline values: CDR1 MNHNY, CDR2 SVGAGI (reference sequence). In DNA, the CDR3 is TGTGCCAGCAGTTACCCGGGACAGTATAATGAAAAACTGTTTTTT. It codes for CASSYPGQYNEKLFF.

V gene TRBV25-1 combines with J gene TRBJ2-7, with a tentative D call TRBD1 (6 bases). The CDR3 runs 14 residues. Between the trimmed V and J ends, which lost 6 bases and 0 bases, there was a span of 12 bases. The germline V gene has CDR1 MGHDK and CDR2 SYGVNS. CDR3 bases: TGTGCCAGCAGGAAAACAGGGACCTCCTACGAGCAGTACTTC. As protein: CASRKTGTSYEQYF.

CDR3 bases: TGTGCCAGCAGTTACCTACAGGGGGCTTATGCCGAGCAGTACTTC. Translated: CASSYLQGAYAEQYF. The chain is built from TRBV6-5 and TRBJ2-7; the match to TRBD1 covers 9 bases. The CDR3 extends over 15 amino acids. J lost 6 bases, V lost 2 bases, and 8 bases had no gene match. The V gene's germline CDR1 is MNHEY and CDR2 SVGAGI.

The chain carries TRBV2 and TRBJ2-1; 11 bases agree with TRBD1. Germline V gene sequence: CDR1 SNHLY, CDR2 FYNNEI. V shed 5 bases, J shed 8 bases, and the junction held 11 bases outside the gene matches. The CDR3 covers 16 residues. CDR3 sequence reads: CASSRPGQGVEYEQFF. Written as DNA, the CDR3 is TGTGCCAGCAGTCGCCCGGGACAGGGGGTAGAGTATGAGCAGTTCTTC.

The chain is built from TRBV19 and TRBJ1-1; D unresolved. CDR3 length: 15 amino acids. Deletions cut 5 bases from V and 2 bases from J, with 15 bases between. Per germline, CDR1 LNHDA and CDR2 SQIVND (reference sequence). CDR3 DNA: TGTGCCAGTAGTCCAATAGCTTTCAGAAACACTGAAGCTTTCTTT. The encoded protein is CASSPIAFRNTEAFF.